Shown below are 25 T cell receptor beta chains from a single sample sequenced in a study of T cell repertoires in cytomegalovirus infection. TCRdb recomputed calls from the reads with MiXCR, one row per CDR3 protein. This sample carries approximately 250,000 distinct CDR3 sequences, 6.5% of them seen once, and the ten largest clones take more than 5.5%. Input material: PBMCs. The receptors come from a human donor in good health (CMV status not recorded). Some clones in this sample may be carry-over from other donors' samples.

This rearrangement joins TRBV29-1 to TRBJ2-1; D perhaps matches TRBD2 (5 bases). This CDR3 is built from 10 residues. Germline lookup yields CDR1 SQVTM and CDR2 ANQGSEA. Trimming removed 6 bases from V and 7 bases from J, with 7 bases in between. In nucleotides, the CDR3 is TGCAGCGTAACTAGAAATGAGCAGTTCTTC. Its translation is CSVTRNEQFF.

The V gene is TRBV20-1, the J gene TRBJ1-1; D perhaps matches TRBD1 (5 bases). The CDR3 sequence is 15 residues long. Trimming shortened V by 5 bases and J by 4 bases, and 20 bases separated the two germline ends. The germline gives CDR1 DFQATT, CDR2 SNEGSKA (reference sequence). CDR3 sequence reads: CSALLPKAGSTEAFF. Here the CDR3 DNA reads TGCAGTGCTCTCCTTCCGAAGGCAGGGAGCACTGAAGCTTTCTTT.

This clonotype has a count of ten or more. This chain joins TRBV28 and TRBJ1-5; D call uncertain. V lost 0 bases to trimming and J lost 1 base, with 13 bases between them. The CDR3 sequence is 17 residues long. Germline V gene lookup returns CDR1 MDHEN and CDR2 SYDVKM. In DNA, the CDR3 is TGTGCCAGCAGTTTATGGCTTCCGTTCCAGAGCAATCAGCCCCAGCATTTT. It is translated as CASSLWLPFQSNQPQHF.

Regarding this clonotype: A much larger clone is a single base away; this may be a read error. The V call is TRBV19, the J call TRBJ1-4; D perhaps matches TRBD1 (5 bases). Per the germline V gene, CDR1 is LNHDA and CDR2 is SQIVND (reference sequence). The V end was cut by 3 bases, the J end by 5 bases, with 16 bases between. The CDR3 has 16 amino acids. CDR3 sequence reads: CASSIRPWGLNEKLFF. CDR3 coding DNA: TGTGCCAGTAGTATTCGCCCGTGGGGCCTCAATGAAAAACTGTTTTTT.

This clonotype was detected a few times. The chain joins TRBV29-1 to TRBJ1-2, with D hard to call. Germline V lookup: CDR1 SQVTM, CDR2 ANQGSEA. Trimming left V 3 bases short and J 2 bases short, with 7 bases between. The CDR3 spans 12 residues. In DNA, the CDR3 is TGCAGCGTTGACCCATTCAACTATGGCTACACCTTC. This encodes CSVDPFNYGYTF.

This clonotype came up many times. J is TRBJ2-7 and V is TRBV6-2 or TRBV6-3; D is undetermined. This CDR3 is built from 15 residues. Trimming removed 5 bases from V and 0 bases from J, with 14 bases in between. The germline V gene encodes CDR1 MNHEY and CDR2 SVGEGT. This chain's CDR3 is CASSGSRIISYEQYF. The CDR3 bases are TGTGCCAGCAGTGGAAGCCGCATTATCTCCTACGAGCAGTACTTC.

There are many counts of this clonotype. The gene calls are TRBV28 and TRBJ2-5, with D uncertain. Germline assignment: CDR1 MDHEN and CDR2 SYDVKM. V gave up 10 bases and J gave up 5 bases, with 11 bases separating them. CDR3 size: 11 residues. CDR3 sequence reads: CAIGPQETQYF. The CDR3 DNA reads as TGTGCCATAGGACCCCAGGAGACCCAGTACTTC.

The genes are TRBV20-1 and TRBJ1-5, with a possible D match to TRBD1 (5 bases). In germline, CDR1 is DFQATT, CDR2 SNEGSKA (reference sequence). Trimming stripped 8 bases from V and 6 bases from J, with 29 bases between. The CDR3 is 17 amino acids. CDR3 in DNA: TGCAGTTCCCAGCGGGTTAGGGGCTCGGCGATCGGTCAGCCCCAGCATTTT. Translation gives CSSQRVRGSAIGQPQHF.

In its sample, this clonotype was seen many times. For the CDR3, the DNA is TGCGCCAGCAGCTTGGACAGGGGCCAAAATCAGCCCCAGCATTTT. Residues: CASSLDRGQNQPQHF. This chain uses TRBV5-1 with TRBJ1-5; 7 bases fit TRBD1. Germline V gene lookup returns CDR1 SGHRS and CDR2 YFSETQ. CDR3 length: 15 amino acids. Losses at the gene ends were 0 bases for V and 4 bases for J; bases not matched to a gene: 4.

This clonotype was counted ten times or more. One end of the junction fails to match germline, which may point to a read error. The chain couples TRBV6-2 or TRBV6-3 to TRBJ1-2; the D gene is possibly TRBD1 (5 bases). There are 16 residues in the CDR3. Germline V lookup: CDR1 MNHEY, CDR2 SVGEGT. The DNA of the CDR3 is TGTGCCAGCAGCTACTCGGCGGGGCCAGGGACCTATGGCTACACCTTC. Its translation is CASSYSAGPGTYGYTF.

This clonotype was counted ten times or more. The chain has TRBV12-3 or TRBV12-4 and TRBJ2-5; the match to TRBD1 covers 8 bases. This CDR3 has 15 amino acids. With V trimmed by 5 bases and J by 6 bases, 11 bases remained unmatched. The CDR3 here is CASSISPTGVKTQYF. Here the CDR3 DNA reads TGTGCCAGCAGTATATCACCGACAGGGGTCAAGACCCAGTACTTC.

This clonotype was found many times. The V and J genes are TRBV28 and TRBJ2-1, with D perhaps given as TRBD1 or TRBD2 (6 bases each). This CDR3 is 16 amino acids long. Trimming removed 6 bases from V and 8 bases from J, with 23 bases in between. The germline gives CDR1 MDHEN, CDR2 SYDVKM. The CDR3 nucleotides read TGTGCCAGCAGCCTCAACGGGGGCCCTCTAAGGGATGAGCAGTTCTTC. Translated: CASSLNGGPLRDEQFF.

This clonotype was counted ten times or more. The gene calls are TRBV2 and TRBJ2-5; D possibly corresponds to TRBD2 (5 bases). The CDR3 sequence is 12 residues long. The V end was cut by 4 bases, the J end by 5 bases, with 8 bases between. Germline V gives CDR1 SNHLY, CDR2 FYNNEI. This CDR3 is CASSVRAETQYF. CDR3 in DNA: TGTGCCAGCAGTGTGCGGGCGGAGACCCAGTACTTC.

This clonotype was found many times. The gene calls are TRBV5-1 and TRBJ2-5; D perhaps matches TRBD2 (6 bases). Germline V gene data show CDR1 as SGHRS and CDR2 as YFSETQ. CDR3 size: 15 residues. The V and J ends lost 0 bases and 0 bases respectively, with 9 bases between them. The DNA for the CDR3 is TGCGCCAGCAGCTTGGCCGGGGGTCACCAAGAGACCCAGTACTTC. Amino acids: CASSLAGGHQETQYF.

Remarks on this clonotype: One end of the junction varies from germline; a read error may be responsible. The chain links TRBV24-1 to TRBJ1-1, with 9 bases fitting TRBD1. This CDR3 is built from 15 residues. Per the germline V gene, CDR1 is KGHDR and CDR2 is SFDVKD. CDR3 sequence (DNA): TGTGCCGCCAGTGACCCAGGACAGGGGATCACTGAAGCTTTCTTT. Residues: CAASDPGQGITEAFF.

This clonotype was picked up many times. This rearrangement joins TRBV20-1 to TRBJ1-5; 8 bases agree with TRBD1. The V gene's germline CDR1 is DFQATT and CDR2 SNEGSKA (reference sequence). The junction had 13 bases not matched to a gene; V was cut back by 3 bases and J by 3 bases. This CDR3 has 17 amino acids. The CDR3 DNA sequence: TGCAGTGCTAGGGCCGTAACAGGGGGAGCGAACAATCAGCCCCAGCATTTT. As protein: CSARAVTGGANNQPQHF.

This rearrangement joins TRBV6-2 or TRBV6-3 to TRBJ1-5; 8 nucleotides agree with TRBD1. There are 16 residues in the CDR3. V was pared by 4 bases and J by 6 bases, with 11 bases of the junction left unmatched. Germline loops: CDR1 MNHEY, CDR2 SVGEGT. The CDR3 region is CASSSLPTGAAQPQHF. DNA for the CDR3: TGTGCCAGCAGTTCTCTCCCGACAGGGGCAGCTCAGCCCCAGCATTTT.

This clonotype came up many times. This chain connects TRBV20-1 to TRBJ1-1, with 8 bases lining up with TRBD1. CDR1 is DFQATT and CDR2 is SNEGSKA in the germline V gene (reference sequence). The CDR3 length is 12 residues. After removal of 2 bases from V and 5 bases from J, the junction contained 1 base not matched to a gene. Written as DNA, the CDR3 is TGCAGTGCTAGACACAGGGGGACTGAAGCTTTCTTT. This gives the protein CSARHRGTEAFF.

This clonotype was observed many times. The chain employs TRBV20-1 and TRBJ1-1, with D perhaps matching TRBD1 (5 bases). Trimming left V 6 bases short and J 0 bases short, with 17 bases between. The CDR3 contains 15 residues. Germline CDR1 DFQATT, CDR2 SNEGSKA (reference sequence). The CDR3 here is CSAATEGSMNTEAFF. The CDR3 DNA follows: TGCAGTGCCGCGACAGAGGGGTCGATGAACACTGAAGCTTTCTTT.

This clonotype appeared many times. The V gene is TRBV5-6, the J gene TRBJ1-2; D remains unclear. The V gene lost 4 bases and the J gene lost 8 bases, with 15 bases spanning the gap. The germline CDR1 and CDR2 sequences are SGHDT and YYEEEE. This CDR3 is 13 amino acids long. This CDR3 is CASSPDREWGYTF. CDR3 coding DNA: TGTGCCAGCAGCCCAGACCGGGAGTGGGGCTACACCTTC. The complete variable domain, with remaining parts taken from reference TRBV5-6 and TRBJ1-2, reads DAGVTQSPTHLIKTRGQQVTLRCSPKSGHDTVSWYQQALGQGPQFIFQYYEEEERQRGNFPDRFSGHQFPNYSSELNVNALLLGDSALYLCASSPDREWGYTFGSGTRLTVV.

This clonotype was counted many times. The chain is built from TRBV19 and TRBJ1-2; D unresolved. CDR3 length: 14 amino acids. Germline loops: CDR1 LNHDA, CDR2 SQIVND (reference sequence). The ends were cut back, 6 bases at V and 6 bases at J, with 17 bases in the middle. The CDR3 sequence is CASRPQRAKDGYTF. CDR3 DNA sequence: TGTGCCAGTAGACCTCAGAGGGCCAAGGATGGCTACACCTTC.

This clonotype was observed at least ten times. The V call is TRBV7-8, the J call TRBJ1-2; D is possibly TRBD1 (6 bases). The CDR3 is 15 residues long. CDR1 SGHVS and CDR2 FQNEAQ come from the germline V gene. V lost 3 bases to trimming and J lost 4 bases, with 15 bases between them. DNA of the CDR3: TGTGCCAGCAGCTTGGACCCCGCAGGGGCCTATGGCTACACCTTC. Its protein is CASSLDPAGAYGYTF.

In this sample, this clonotype turned up many times. The rearrangement joins TRBV7-2 to TRBJ2-3, with 7 bases aligning to TRBD2. The CDR3 sequence is 15 residues long. Germline lookup yields CDR1 SGHTA and CDR2 FQGNSA. J was trimmed by 4 bases and V by 3 bases; bases with no gene match: 7. The CDR3 sequence: CASSLGSGNADTQYF. CDR3 in DNA: TGTGCCAGCAGCTTGGGGAGCGGGAACGCAGATACGCAGTATTTT.

This clonotype was seen many times. The rearrangement joins TRBV6-2 or TRBV6-3 to TRBJ2-5; tentatively, D is TRBD1 (6 bases). V lost 5 bases and J lost 0, with 13 bases in between. CDR3 length: 15 amino acids. From germline, CDR1 is MNHEY and CDR2 SVGEGT. The CDR3 DNA reads as TGTGCCAGCAGTCGGACAGAGTGGGACCAAGAGACCCAGTACTTC. Residues: CASSRTEWDQETQYF.

This clonotype has at least ten counts. CDR3 loop: CASSLSTSNQPQHF. The CDR3 nucleotides are TGTGCCAGCAGCTTGTCAACATCTAATCAGCCCCAGCATTTT. The gene calls are TRBV5-6 and TRBJ1-5; D remains ambiguous. Germline V gives CDR1 SGHDT, CDR2 YYEEEE. V gave up 1 base and J gave up 4 bases, with 9 bases separating them. There are 14 residues in the CDR3.